Each of the 12 T cell receptor beta chains below was sequenced from the same sample in a study of Ad26.COV2.S vaccination and SARS-CoV-2 variants. Specified treatment: roughly 18 received Ad26.COV2.S at low or high dose, single or two shots; about 5 received placebo; per-sample allocation not given. Samples were taken on day 63 after the first vaccine or placebo injection. Clones were read by immunoSEQ multiplex PCR, and TCRdb kept only the in-frame ones, dropping some. The sample lists 240,000 or so clones, more than 75% occurring once. The sample here was peripheral blood, taken in a trial of Ad26.COV2.S vaccine versus placebo. The receptor source for this set is a person aged 18-65 years who received the Ad26.COV2.S COVID-19 vaccine or a placebo.

The chain has TRBV28 and TRBJ1-3; tentative D call: TRBD1 (5 bases). The CDR3 contains 18 residues. Trimming removed 8 bases from V and 0 bases from J, with 23 bases in between. Germline CDR1 MDHEN, CDR2 SYDVKM. The CDR3 loop reads CASSQGREGPYSGNTIYF. Here the CDR3 DNA reads TGTGCCAGCTCTCAGGGAAGGGAGGGCCCCTACTCTGGAAACACCATATATTTT.

Here the CDR3 DNA reads TGTGCCTGGAGTGTACCCAACACCGGGGAGCTGTTTTTT. As protein: CAWSVPNTGELFF. V usage is TRBV30 and J usage is TRBJ2-2; D gene uncertain. The CDR3 sequence is 13 residues long. V was pared by 0 bases and J by 2 bases, with 4 bases between. Looked up from germline, CDR1 is GTSNPN and CDR2 is SVGIG (reference sequence).

The J gene is TRBJ2-3, the V gene TRBV18; TRBD2 matches at 7 bases. This CDR3 contains 12 residues. The V gene's germline CDR1 is KGHSH and CDR2 LQKENI. The V gene end was trimmed by 3 bases and the J gene end by 10 bases; junction bases not matched to a gene: 4. CDR3 DNA: TGTGCCAGCTCACCGACTAGCAGGGCGCAGTATTTT. It translates to CASSPTSRAQYF.

The V and J genes are TRBV9 and TRBJ2-5; no firm D call. The germline V and J ends were trimmed by 3 bases and 0 bases, with 6 bases remaining between them. The germline gives CDR1 SGDLS, CDR2 YYNGEE. There are 13 residues in the CDR3. The chain's CDR3 is CASSDRHQETQYF. The CDR3 DNA sequence: TGTGCCAGCAGCGATAGGCACCAAGAGACCCAGTACTTC. The full variable domain, in which reference TRBV9 and TRBJ2-5 provide the parts outside the CDR3, is DSGVTQTPKHLITATGQRVTLRCSPRSGDLSVYWYQQSLDQGLQFLIQYYNGEERAKGNILERFSAQQFPDLHSELNLSSLELGDSALYFCASSDRHQETQYFGPGTRLLVL.

The chain carries TRBV15 and TRBJ2-6, with D perhaps matching TRBD1 (6 bases). Germline loops: CDR1 LNHNV, CDR2 YYDKDF (reference sequence). This CDR3 region has 20 residues. Trimming removed 2 bases at V and 0 bases at J, with 20 bases between. The CDR3 DNA reads TGTGCCACCAGCAGATCCTTAACCCCGGGACAATCCTCTGGGGCCAACGTCCTGACTTTC. Protein: CATSRSLTPGQSSGANVLTF.

The genes are TRBV29-1 and TRBJ2-3, with 8 bases fitting TRBD1. The germline CDR1 and CDR2 sequences are SQVTM and ANQGSEA. The J segment lost 3 bases and the V segment lost 7 bases, leaving 3 bases of the junction unmatched. This CDR3 is built from 12 residues. CDR3: CSADRGTDTQYF. CDR3 coding DNA: TGCAGCGCCGACAGGGGTACAGATACGCAGTATTTT.

The V and J genes are TRBV11-3 and TRBJ2-5; TRBD1 aligns across 10 bases. Germline V gene data show CDR1 as SGHNT and CDR2 as YENEEA. The CDR3 consists of 15 residues. V shed 1 base, J shed 3 bases, and the junction held 2 bases outside the gene matches. The CDR3 region has the DNA TGTGCCAGCAGCTTAGGACAGGGGGCCGAAGAGACCCAGTACTTC. Its protein product is CASSLGQGAEETQYF.

The V and J genes are TRBV6-1 and TRBJ2-7; 7 bases align to TRBD1. CDR1 and CDR2 from the germline V gene are MNHNS and SASEGT. The J segment lost 5 bases and the V segment lost 2 bases, leaving 9 bases of the junction unmatched. The CDR3 extends over 15 amino acids. This CDR3 reads CASSEIQGSDDEQYF. For the CDR3, the DNA is TGTGCCAGCAGTGAAATACAGGGGAGTGACGACGAGCAGTACTTC.

The V gene is TRBV5-5, the J gene TRBJ1-2, with D perhaps TRBD1 (5 bases). Trimming took 4 bases from V and 4 from J, leaving 17 bases between them. There are 15 residues in the CDR3. Germline CDR1 SGHKS, CDR2 YYEKEE (reference sequence). The CDR3 here is CASSPRELVSYGYTF. CDR3 DNA sequence: TGTGCCAGCAGCCCCAGGGAGCTGGTAAGCTATGGCTACACCTTC.

A single count supports this clone. This chain connects TRBV20-1 to TRBJ2-7; D gene ambiguous. Germline V CDR1 and CDR2: DFQATT, SNEGSKA (reference sequence). The CDR3 totals 11 residues. Trimming took 6 bases from V and 3 from J, leaving 9 bases between them. The CDR3 protein is CSARTGYEQYF. The CDR3 bases are TGCAGTGCCCGAACGGGCTACGAGCAGTACTTC.

The chain is built from TRBV1 and TRBJ2-7; the table's D call TRBD2 went unverified against the DNA. TRBV1 has pseudogene status. The CDR3 consists of 14 residues. The CDR3 is CTSSQGTSGYEQYF. The CDR3 DNA reads as TGCACCAGCAGCCAGGGCACTAGCGGTTACGAGCAGTACTTC.

The chain uses TRBV5-4 and TRBJ1-2; TRBD1 matches at 7 bases. After removal of 0 bases from V and 4 bases from J, the junction contained 6 bases not matched to a gene. The CDR3 has 15 amino acids. Germline CDR1 reads SGHNT; CDR2 reads YYREEE (reference sequence). CDR3 in DNA: TGTGCCAGCAGCTTGGCCGCGACAGGGACCTATGGCTACACCTTC. This encodes CASSLAATGTYGYTF.